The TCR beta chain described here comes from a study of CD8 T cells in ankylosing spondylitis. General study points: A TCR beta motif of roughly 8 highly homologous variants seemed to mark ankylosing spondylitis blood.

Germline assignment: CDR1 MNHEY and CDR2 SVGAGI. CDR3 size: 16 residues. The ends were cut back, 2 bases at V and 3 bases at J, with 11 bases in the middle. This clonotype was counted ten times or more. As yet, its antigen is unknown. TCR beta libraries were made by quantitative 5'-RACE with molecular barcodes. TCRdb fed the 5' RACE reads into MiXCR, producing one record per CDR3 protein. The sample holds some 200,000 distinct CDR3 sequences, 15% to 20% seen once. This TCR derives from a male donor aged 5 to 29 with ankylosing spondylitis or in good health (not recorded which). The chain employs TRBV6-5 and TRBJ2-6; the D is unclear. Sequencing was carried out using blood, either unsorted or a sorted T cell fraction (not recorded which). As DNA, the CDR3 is TGTGCCAGCAGTTACCCCGCCTTAGGTGGGGCCAACGTCCTGACTTTC. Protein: CASSYPALGGANVLTF.